These 18 T cell receptor beta chains originate from one sample sequenced in a study of cytomegalovirus exposure and HLA in healthy donors. Vbeta (60) and Jbeta (13) primers were used in the PCR. Method: immunoSEQ multiplex PCR; TCRdb's copy keeps in-frame clones and lacks some. The data show around 130,000 clones, 80% seen once. Sequencing was done on a sample of PBMCs. These TCRs come from a woman between 40 and 55 years old in good health and CMV-seronegative.

This clone was observed once. This chain joins TRBV6-5 and TRBJ2-3; D is undetermined. The CDR3 consists of 12 residues. The germline CDR1 and CDR2 sequences are MNHEY and SVGAGI. Trimming cost V 2 bases and J 8 bases, with 8 bases left between them. For the CDR3, the DNA is TGTGCCAGCAGTTACCCGGCAGGTACGCAGTATTTT. Amino acids: CASSYPAGTQYF.

The V gene is TRBV6-1, the J gene TRBJ2-7; 8 positions match TRBD1. Germline CDR1 MNHNS, CDR2 SASEGT. The CDR3 sequence is 14 residues long. V shed 4 bases, J shed 2 bases, and the junction held 4 bases outside the gene matches. CDR3 nucleotides: TGTGCCAGCAGTGCCGACAGGGGTCCCTACGAGCAGTACTTC. It translates to CASSADRGPYEQYF.

Remarks on this clone: The junction and the germline gene differ at one end; a read error may be behind it. V usage is TRBV7-9 and J usage is TRBJ2-1; 8 positions match TRBD1. Germline V CDR1 and CDR2: SEHNR, FQNEAQ (reference sequence). CDR3 length: 12 residues. The CDR3 loop is CSSSLDRGEQFF. CDR3 nucleotides: TGTTCCAGCAGCCTCGACAGGGGTGAGCAGTTCTTC. The whole variable domain, filled in from reference TRBV7-9 and TRBJ2-1, reads DTGVSQNPRHKITKRGQNVTFRCDPISEHNRLYWYRQTLGQGPEFLTYFQNEAQLEKSRLLSDRFSAERPKGSFSTLEIQRTEQGDSAMYLCSSSLDRGEQFFGPGTRLTVL.

The table lists this clone with a count of one. The gene calls are TRBV28 and TRBJ2-7, with TRBD2 matching 7 bases. CDR1 MDHEN and CDR2 SYDVKM come from the germline V gene. The CDR3 contains 15 residues. Losses at the gene ends were 5 bases for V and 2 bases for J; bases not matched to a gene: 9. For the CDR3, the DNA is TGTGCCAGCAGTCCCCCCCGAGCGGGAACCTACGAGCAGTACTTC. It yields the protein CASSPPRAGTYEQYF.

In its sample, this clone was seen a few times. V usage is TRBV6-1 and J usage is TRBJ1-1, with 7 nucleotides matching TRBD1. Looked up from germline, CDR1 is MNHNS and CDR2 is SASEGT. CDR3 size: 13 residues. Trimming removed 4 bases from V and 3 bases from J; junction bases left unmatched: 2. CDR3 coding DNA: TGTGCCAGCAGTGCTACAGGGGACACTGAAGCTTTCTTT. It codes for CASSATGDTEAFF.

The chain employs TRBV2 and TRBJ1-4, with D possibly TRBD1 on 5 matching bases. The V gene's germline CDR1 is SNHLY and CDR2 FYNNEI. The V end was cut by 7 bases, the J end by 8 bases, with 11 bases between. The CDR3 loop spans 12 amino acids. CDR3 sequence reads: CASKGRPEKLFF. The CDR3 DNA is TGTGCCAGCAAGGGGAGGCCCGAAAAACTGTTTTTT.

The chain uses TRBV21-1 and TRBJ1-2. TRBV21-1 is marked as a pseudogene. The CDR3 runs to 14 residues. The CDR3 DNA reads as TGTGCCAGCAGCAGACAAGTAGGGAGGAATGGCTACACCTTC. Amino acids: CASSRQVGRNGYTF.

This clone was counted once. The chain has TRBV19 and TRBJ1-2; 7 bases agree with TRBD1. Germline CDR1 is LNHDA and CDR2 is SQIVND (reference sequence). V shed 6 bases and J 7 bases; nucleotides not matched to a gene: 14. CDR3 length: 15 amino acids. The CDR3 sequence is CASSPDGRGTSGYTF. The CDR3 region has the DNA TGTGCCAGTAGCCCCGACGGCAGGGGGACGAGTGGCTACACCTTC.

The gene calls are TRBV25-1 and TRBJ1-5; D is uncertain. V was shortened by 2 bases and J by 7 bases, with 18 bases between the two germline ends. From germline, CDR1 is MGHDK and CDR2 SYGVNS. The CDR3 length is 16 residues. The CDR3 sequence: CASSEEGSLNGQPQHF. The CDR3 DNA is TGTGCCAGCAGTGAAGAAGGATCCCTCAACGGGCAGCCCCAGCATTTT.

The CDR3 region is CASSLQMAGEGTEAFF. CDR3 in DNA: TGTGCCAGCTCACTACAGATGGCAGGGGAAGGCACTGAAGCTTTCTTT. The chain employs TRBV18 and TRBJ1-1; tentatively, D is TRBD1 (6 bases). Germline V gene sequence: CDR1 KGHSH, CDR2 LQKENI. V lost 4 bases, J lost 4 bases, and 19 bases lay in between. The CDR3 is 16 amino acids.

The V gene is TRBV25-1, the J gene TRBJ2-5, with 7 bases that match TRBD1. Trimming took 3 bases from V and 5 from J; bases not matched to a gene: 6. There are 14 residues in the CDR3. Germline CDR1 and CDR2: MGHDK and SYGVNS. The chain's CDR3 is CASSESRGFETQYF. The DNA of the CDR3 is TGTGCCAGCAGTGAGAGCAGGGGGTTCGAGACCCAGTACTTC.

V gene TRBV11-2 combines with J gene TRBJ2-5; 8 positions match TRBD2. Germline CDR1 reads SGHAT; CDR2 reads FQNNGV. The junction had 8 bases not matched to a gene; V was cut back by 1 base and J by 7 bases. CDR3 length: 15 amino acids. This CDR3 is CASSLAGGDTGTQYF. DNA for the CDR3: TGTGCCAGCAGCTTAGCGGGGGGGGACACTGGGACCCAGTACTTC.

This clone turned up a few times. This sample also contains other DNA sequences that code for the same CDR3. The V call is TRBV19, the J call TRBJ2-7; 8 bases are shared with TRBD1. The ends lost 2 bases at V and 3 bases at J; junction bases unmatched: 0. Germline CDR1 is LNHDA and CDR2 is SQIVND (reference sequence). The CDR3 contains 13 residues. This CDR3 reads CASSITGGYEQYF. Written as DNA, the CDR3 is TGTGCCAGTAGTATAACAGGGGGCTACGAGCAGTACTTC.

V and J are TRBV29-1 and TRBJ2-3, with 7 bases lining up with TRBD2. The CDR3 sequence is 14 residues long. From germline, CDR1 is SQVTM and CDR2 ANQGSEA. V trimming: 6 bases; J trimming: 5 bases; junction bases outside the gene matches: 11. In DNA, the CDR3 is TGCAGCGTCCACCCTACGGGGGGAATAGATACGCAGTATTTT. It encodes CSVHPTGGIDTQYF.

The chain joins TRBV19 to TRBJ1-3; the D is unclear. The length of the CDR3 is 14 residues. CDR1 and CDR2 from the germline V gene are LNHDA and SQIVND (reference sequence). Trimming pared 10 bases from V and 0 bases from J, leaving 13 bases between. The CDR3 DNA reads as TGTGCCACGAGTAGTACGAACTCTGGAAACACCATATATTTT. As protein: CATSSTNSGNTIYF.

This clone occurred once. This chain joins TRBV6-5 and TRBJ2-2; 7 nucleotides agree with TRBD1. The germline V gene encodes CDR1 MNHEY and CDR2 SVGAGI. The V and J ends lost 5 bases and 7 bases, in that order; junction bases with no gene match: 7. CDR3 length: 14 amino acids. The DNA for the CDR3 is TGTGCCAGCAGTCCCTATACAGGGGTCGGGGAGCTGTTTTTT. As protein: CASSPYTGVGELFF.

Notes on this clone: Its ends do not fully match the called genes, so a read error is possible. V gene TRBV29-1 combines with J gene TRBJ2-7; 8 bases are a match to TRBD1. The CDR3 is 12 residues long. Germline V lookup: CDR1 SQVTM, CDR2 ANQGSEA. The CDR3 nucleotides are TGCAGCGTTCGGACAGGGAGGTACGAGCGGTACTTC. It translates to CSVRTGRYERYF.

The V and J genes are TRBV2 and TRBJ2-3; TRBD2 matches 10 bases. CDR3 size: 15 residues. Germline CDR1 SNHLY, CDR2 FYNNEI. V dropped 8 bases and J dropped 3; count of bases not matched to a gene: 8. CDR3 protein: CASCLLAGLTDTQYF. In DNA form, the CDR3 reads TGTGCCAGCTGTCTACTAGCGGGGCTAACAGATACGCAGTATTTT.